This is a list of T cell receptor beta chains from one sample in a study of cytomegalovirus exposure and HLA in healthy donors. TCRdb keeps only in-frame clones here, not all; method: immunoSEQ multiplex PCR. Of approximately 160,000 clones listed, over 70% are singletons. The material sequenced was PBMCs. These receptors were obtained from a woman in her thirties or forties in good health and CMV-seropositive. The CDR3 runs from the conserved cysteine through the conserved F or W. A D gene is named only where the DNA matches it firmly. Size is omitted from some rows. Given values are once, few, many or a class for expanded clones.

D gene: TRBD2; clone size: .; J gene: TRBJ2-1; V gene: TRBV11-3; CDR3 protein: CASSPWTSGGNEQFF; CDR3 DNA: TGTGCCAGCAGCCCTTGGACTAGCGGGGGGAATGAGCAGTTCTTC
D gene: TRBD2; clone size: .; J gene: TRBJ2-5; V gene: TRBV5-4; CDR3 protein: CASSSKLAEETQYF; CDR3 DNA: TGTGCCAGCAGCTCAAAACTAGCGGAAGAGACCCAGTACTTC
D gene: TRBD1; clone size: .; J gene: TRBJ1-2; V gene: TRBV6-5; CDR3 protein: CASSFSPGGVGYTF; CDR3 DNA: TGTGCCAGCAGTTTCTCTCCAGGGGGCGTTGGCTACACCTTC
D gene: TRBD2; clone size: .; J gene: TRBJ2-3; V gene: TRBV7-7; CDR3 protein: CASSLSGGSGDTQYF; CDR3 DNA: TGTGCCAGCAGCCTTAGCGGGGGGTCAGGAGATACGCAGTATTTT
D gene: TRBD1; clone size: .; J gene: TRBJ1-2; V gene: TRBV6-1; CDR3 protein: CASSRTGNVYGYTF; CDR3 DNA: TGTGCCAGCAGCCGGACAGGGAACGTTTATGGCTACACCTTC
D gene: .; clone size: .; J gene: TRBJ1-4; V gene: TRBV19; CDR3 protein: CASSIQRQPNEKLFF; CDR3 DNA: TGTGCCAGTAGTATTCAGCGACAGCCTAATGAAAAACTGTTTTTT
D gene: TRBD2; clone size: .; J gene: TRBJ2-5; V gene: TRBV7-7; CDR3 protein: CASSPYETSGGTPKETQYF; CDR3 DNA: TGTGCTAGCAGCCCGTACGAAACTAGCGGGGGCACTCCTAAAGAGACCCAGTACTTC
D gene: TRBD1; clone size: .; J gene: TRBJ1-2; V gene: TRBV6-5; CDR3 protein: CASTTGTNYGYTF; CDR3 DNA: TGTGCCAGCACGACAGGGACTAACTATGGCTACACCTTC
D gene: TRBD2; clone size: .; J gene: TRBJ2-7; V gene: TRBV4-1; CDR3 protein: CASSHYTSGEYEQYF; CDR3 DNA: TGCGCCAGCAGCCACTATACTAGCGGGGAATACGAGCAGTACTTC
D gene: .; clone size: .; J gene: TRBJ2-2; V gene: TRBV11-2; CDR3 protein: CASSLYGDGELFF; CDR3 DNA: TGTGCCAGCAGCTTATACGGAGACGGGGAGCTGTTTTTT
D gene: .; clone size: .; J gene: TRBJ2-6; V gene: TRBV27; CDR3 protein: CARKECSGANGLTF; CDR3 DNA: TGTGCCAGAAAAGAGTGTTCTGGGGCCAACGGCCTGACTTTC
D gene: TRBD1; clone size: .; J gene: TRBJ1-5; V gene: TRBV28; CDR3 protein: CASSARGTGNQPQHF; CDR3 DNA: TGTGCCAGCAGTGCCCGTGGGACAGGCAATCAGCCCCAGCATTTT
D gene: TRBD2; clone size: .; J gene: TRBJ2-7; V gene: TRBV7-9; CDR3 protein: CASSPGGEQYF; CDR3 DNA: TGTGCCAGCAGCCCGGGGGGCGAGCAGTACTTC
D gene: .; clone size: .; J gene: TRBJ2-3; V gene: TRBV7-2; CDR3 protein: CASSFSSDTQYF; CDR3 DNA: TGTGCCAGCAGCTTCTCGTCTGATACGCAGTATTTT
D gene: TRBD1; clone size: few; J gene: TRBJ2-1; V gene: TRBV30; CDR3 protein: CAWLRTGQSNEQFF; CDR3 DNA: TGTGCCTGGCTCCGGACAGGGCAAAGCAATGAGCAGTTCTTC
D gene: .; clone size: .; J gene: TRBJ1-3; V gene: TRBV28; CDR3 protein: CASSSHRAGNTIYF; CDR3 DNA: TGTGCCAGCAGTTCCCACAGGGCCGGAAACACCATATATTTT
D gene: TRBD2; clone size: .; J gene: TRBJ2-2; V gene: TRBV9; CDR3 protein: CASSVAPDLGGAANTNTGELFF; CDR3 DNA: TGTGCCAGCAGCGTAGCTCCGGACTTGGGAGGGGCCGCGAACACGAACACCGGGGAGCTGTTTTTT
D gene: .; clone size: .; J gene: TRBJ2-5; V gene: TRBV6-1; CDR3 protein: CASRGNTETQYF; CDR3 DNA: TGTGCCAGCAGGGGCAATACGGAGACCCAGTACTTC
D gene: .; clone size: .; J gene: TRBJ1-1; V gene: TRBV28; CDR3 protein: CASSLVGHTEAFF; CDR3 DNA: TGTGCCAGCAGTTTAGTGGGGCACACTGAAGCTTTCTTT
D gene: .; clone size: .; J gene: TRBJ2-2; V gene: TRBV4-2; CDR3 protein: CASSQDVVSGELFF; CDR3 DNA: TGTGCCAGCAGCCAAGACGTCGTGTCCGGGGAGCTGTTTTTT
D gene: TRBD1; clone size: .; J gene: TRBJ1-2; V gene: TRBV30; CDR3 protein: CAWSGPLTGMGYTF; CDR3 DNA: TGTGCCTGGAGTGGCCCTCTGACAGGGATGGGCTACACCTTC
D gene: .; clone size: .; J gene: TRBJ2-3; V gene: TRBV9; CDR3 protein: CASSVKGGTDTQYF; CDR3 DNA: TGTGCCAGCAGCGTTAAGGGGGGCACAGATACGCAGTATTTT
D gene: TRBD1; clone size: once; J gene: TRBJ1-1; V gene: TRBV7-3; CDR3 protein: CASSASGTGNTEAFF; CDR3 DNA: TGTGCCAGCAGCGCCTCCGGGACAGGGAACACTGAAGCTTTCTTT
D gene: TRBD2; clone size: once; J gene: TRBJ2-2; V gene: TRBV27; CDR3 protein: CASSYRLSGGAGPGELFF; CDR3 DNA: TGTGCCAGCAGTTATCGATTAAGCGGGGGGGCCGGCCCCGGGGAGCTGTTTTTT
D gene: TRBD1; clone size: once; J gene: TRBJ1-5; V gene: TRBV30; CDR3 protein: CAWRADRGGQPQHF; CDR3 DNA: TGTGCCTGGAGGGCAGACAGGGGAGGTCAGCCCCAGCATTTT
D gene: .; clone size: .; J gene: TRBJ2-5; V gene: TRBV29-1; CDR3 protein: CSVISRETQYF; CDR3 DNA: TGCAGCGTTATAAGCCGAGAGACCCAGTACTTC
D gene: .; clone size: .; J gene: TRBJ2-6; V gene: TRBV9; CDR3 protein: CASSVAGSGANVLTF; CDR3 DNA: TGTGCCAGCAGCGTAGCAGGTTCTGGGGCCAACGTCCTGACTTTC
D gene: TRBD2; clone size: .; J gene: TRBJ2-1; V gene: TRBV30; CDR3 protein: CAWTSGGINEQFF; CDR3 DNA: TGTGCCTGGACTTCGGGGGGGATAAATGAGCAGTTCTTC
D gene: TRBD1; clone size: .; J gene: TRBJ2-7; V gene: TRBV18; CDR3 protein: CASSPAGGTGGSYEQYF; CDR3 DNA: TGTGCCAGCTCACCGGCGGGCGGGACAGGGGGGTCCTACGAGCAGTACTTC
D gene: TRBD1; clone size: .; J gene: TRBJ1-5; V gene: TRBV19; CDR3 protein: CASSNIQDRGHQPQHF; CDR3 DNA: TGTGCCAGTAGTAATATCCAGGACAGGGGGCATCAGCCCCAGCATTTT
D gene: .; clone size: .; J gene: TRBJ2-3; V gene: TRBV5-1; CDR3 protein: CASSRRVVTDTQYF; CDR3 DNA: TGCGCCAGCAGCAGGAGGGTAGTAACAGATACGCAGTATTTT
D gene: .; clone size: .; J gene: TRBJ1-1; V gene: TRBV2; CDR3 protein: CASSEWSGATEAFF; CDR3 DNA: TGTGCCAGCAGTGAATGGTCAGGGGCTACTGAAGCTTTCTTT
D gene: .; clone size: .; J gene: TRBJ1-1; V gene: TRBV10-3; CDR3 protein: CAISESNLGVGTEAFF; CDR3 DNA: TGTGCCATCAGTGAGTCGAACCTAGGGGTGGGGACTGAAGCTTTCTTT
D gene: TRBD2; clone size: .; J gene: TRBJ2-3; V gene: TRBV18; CDR3 protein: CASADRRLAGPDTQYF; CDR3 DNA: TGTGCCAGCGCGGACAGGCGACTAGCGGGGCCAGATACGCAGTATTTT
D gene: TRBD2; clone size: few; J gene: TRBJ2-7; V gene: TRBV27; CDR3 protein: CASSSGTSGTYEQYF; CDR3 DNA: TGTGCCAGCAGTTCCGGGACTAGCGGTACCTACGAGCAGTACTTC
D gene: .; clone size: .; J gene: TRBJ1-1; V gene: TRBV12-5; CDR3 protein: CASGQGPRAFF; CDR3 DNA: TGTGCTAGTGGTCAGGGGCCGCGAGCTTTCTTT
D gene: .; clone size: .; J gene: TRBJ1-5; V gene: TRBV2; CDR3 protein: CASSFETGAQPQHF; CDR3 DNA: TGTGCCAGCAGTTTTGAGACAGGCGCTCAGCCCCAGCATTTT
D gene: TRBD1; clone size: .; J gene: TRBJ2-2; V gene: TRBV6-1; CDR3 protein: CASSGQGRTGELFF; CDR3 DNA: TGTGCCAGCAGTGGACAGGGACGGACCGGGGAGCTGTTTTTT
D gene: TRBD1; clone size: .; J gene: TRBJ2-7; V gene: TRBV6-6; CDR3 protein: CASSYGDRNSYEQYF; CDR3 DNA: TGTGCCAGCAGTTACGGGGACAGGAATTCCTACGAGCAGTACTTC
D gene: TRBD1; clone size: .; J gene: TRBJ1-5; V gene: TRBV6-5; CDR3 protein: CASSSSIQGEQPQHF; CDR3 DNA: TGTGCCAGCAGTTCAAGCATACAGGGGGAACAGCCCCAGCATTTT
D gene: .; clone size: .; J gene: TRBJ2-7; V gene: TRBV6-1; CDR3 protein: CASRNRERGEQYF; CDR3 DNA: TGTGCCAGCAGGAACAGGGAGCGAGGCGAGCAGTACTTC
D gene: .; clone size: .; J gene: TRBJ1-1; V gene: TRBV5-4; CDR3 protein: CASSPQVSNTEAFF; CDR3 DNA: TGTGCCAGCAGCCCCCAGGTGTCGAACACTGAAGCTTTCTTT
D gene: .; clone size: .; J gene: TRBJ1-1; V gene: TRBV5-6; CDR3 protein: CASSQILTGEDTEAFF; CDR3 DNA: TGTGCCAGCAGCCAAATATTGACGGGGGAGGACACTGAAGCTTTCTTT
D gene: TRBD1; clone size: .; J gene: TRBJ2-6; V gene: TRBV9; CDR3 protein: CASSASLSGQTTGANVLTF; CDR3 DNA: TGTGCCAGCAGCGCAAGTTTATCGGGACAGACTACCGGGGCCAACGTCCTGACTTTC
D gene: .; clone size: .; J gene: TRBJ1-1; V gene: TRBV7-9; CDR3 protein: CASSLQGNTEAFF; CDR3 DNA: TGTGCCAGCAGCTTACAGGGGAACACTGAAGCTTTCTTT
D gene: TRBD1; clone size: .; J gene: TRBJ2-3; V gene: TRBV6-5; CDR3 protein: CASRTDRGTDTQYF; CDR3 DNA: TGTGCCAGCAGGACGGACAGGGGAACAGATACGCAGTATTTT
D gene: .; clone size: .; J gene: TRBJ2-7; V gene: TRBV7-9; CDR3 protein: CASSLPLGRDRAAYEQYF; CDR3 DNA: TGTGCCAGCAGCTTACCCCTCGGGAGGGACAGGGCAGCCTACGAGCAGTACTTC
D gene: .; clone size: .; J gene: TRBJ2-1; V gene: TRBV10-3; CDR3 protein: CAISDGGLYNEQFF; CDR3 DNA: TGTGCCATCAGCGATGGGGGCTTATACAATGAGCAGTTCTTC
D gene: TRBD1; clone size: .; J gene: TRBJ2-2; V gene: TRBV5-4; CDR3 protein: CASSLPGGEAGELFF; CDR3 DNA: TGTGCCAGCAGCTTGCCAGGGGGCGAAGCCGGGGAGCTGTTTTTT
D gene: .; clone size: .; J gene: TRBJ1-2; V gene: TRBV7-2; CDR3 protein: CASTPGSPYGYTF; CDR3 DNA: TGTGCCAGCACCCCAGGTTCACCGTATGGCTACACCTTC
D gene: TRBD1; clone size: .; J gene: TRBJ1-2; V gene: TRBV5-6; CDR3 protein: CASSYGTGGLTSTF; CDR3 DNA: TGTGCCAGCAGCTACGGGACAGGGGGACTTACGAGCACCTTC
D gene: .; clone size: .; J gene: TRBJ1-6; V gene: TRBV7-6; CDR3 protein: CASSLLERGSPLHF; CDR3 DNA: TGTGCCAGCAGCTTATTAGAAAGAGGTTCACCCCTCCACTTT